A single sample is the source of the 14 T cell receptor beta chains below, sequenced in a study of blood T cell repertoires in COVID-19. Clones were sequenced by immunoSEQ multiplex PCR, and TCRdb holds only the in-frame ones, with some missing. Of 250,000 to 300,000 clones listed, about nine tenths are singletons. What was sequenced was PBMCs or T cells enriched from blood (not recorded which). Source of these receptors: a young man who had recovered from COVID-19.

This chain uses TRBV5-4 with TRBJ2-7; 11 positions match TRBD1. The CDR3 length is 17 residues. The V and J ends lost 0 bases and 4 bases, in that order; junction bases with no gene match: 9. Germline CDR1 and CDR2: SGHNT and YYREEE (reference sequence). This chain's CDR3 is CASSLGRTGGERYEQYF. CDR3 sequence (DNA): TGTGCCAGCAGCTTGGGTCGGACAGGGGGCGAGAGATACGAGCAGTACTTC.

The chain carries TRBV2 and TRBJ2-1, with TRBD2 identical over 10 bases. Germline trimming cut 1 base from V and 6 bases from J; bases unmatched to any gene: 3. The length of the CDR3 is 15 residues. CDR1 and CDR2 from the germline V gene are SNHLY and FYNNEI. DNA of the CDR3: TGTGCCAGCAGTGAAGGGACTAGCGGTCTCAATGAGCAGTTCTTC. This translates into CASSEGTSGLNEQFF.

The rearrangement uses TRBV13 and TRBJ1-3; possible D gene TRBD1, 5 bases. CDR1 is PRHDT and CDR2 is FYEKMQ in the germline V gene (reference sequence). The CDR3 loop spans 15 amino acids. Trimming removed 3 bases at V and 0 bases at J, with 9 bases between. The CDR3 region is CASSFRTSSGNTIYF. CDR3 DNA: TGTGCCAGCAGCTTTAGGACATCCTCTGGAAACACCATATATTTT.

CDR3 residues: CASSPAPTPNYGYTF. DNA for the CDR3: TGTGCCAGCAGCCCCGCCCCGACACCTAACTATGGCTACACCTTC. The chain carries TRBV7-3 and TRBJ1-2, with no clear D. CDR3 length: 15 amino acids. Germline V gene lookup returns CDR1 SGHTA and CDR2 FQGTGA. Trimming removed 5 bases at V and 0 bases at J, with 13 bases between.

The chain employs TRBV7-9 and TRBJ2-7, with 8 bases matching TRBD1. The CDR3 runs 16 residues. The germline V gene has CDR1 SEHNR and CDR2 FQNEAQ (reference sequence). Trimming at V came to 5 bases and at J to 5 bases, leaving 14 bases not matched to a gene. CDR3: CASSPNGGRGLNEQYF. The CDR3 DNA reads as TGTGCCAGCAGCCCTAACGGCGGCAGGGGGCTTAACGAGCAGTACTTC. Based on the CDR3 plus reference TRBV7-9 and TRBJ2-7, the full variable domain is DTGVSQNPRHKITKRGQNVTFRCDPISEHNRLYWYRQTLGQGPEFLTYFQNEAQLEKSRLLSDRFSAERPKGSFSTLEIQRTEQGDSAMYLCASSPNGGRGLNEQYFGPGTRLTVT.

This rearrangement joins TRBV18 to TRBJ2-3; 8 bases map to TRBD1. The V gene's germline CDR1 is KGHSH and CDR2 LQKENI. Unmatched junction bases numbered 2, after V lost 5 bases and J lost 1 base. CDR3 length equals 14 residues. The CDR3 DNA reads TGTGCCAGCTCATTGGACAGGGGCACAGATACGCAGTATTTT. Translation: CASSLDRGTDTQYF. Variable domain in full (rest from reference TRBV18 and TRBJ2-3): NAGVMQNPRHLVRRRGQEARLRCSPMKGHSHVYWYRQLPEEGLKFMVYLQKENIIDESGMPKERFSAEFPKEGPSILRIQQVVRGDSAAYFCASSLDRGTDTQYFGPGTRLTVL.

CDR3 bases: TGTGCTAGTGCACCTCCGGGAAACATTCAGTACTTC. Amino acids: CASAPPGNIQYF. This chain joins TRBV12-5 and TRBJ2-4; D unclear. The CDR3 consists of 12 residues. V lost 7 bases to trimming and J lost 6 bases, with 10 bases between them. The germline CDR1 and CDR2 sequences are LGHNT and FRNRAP.

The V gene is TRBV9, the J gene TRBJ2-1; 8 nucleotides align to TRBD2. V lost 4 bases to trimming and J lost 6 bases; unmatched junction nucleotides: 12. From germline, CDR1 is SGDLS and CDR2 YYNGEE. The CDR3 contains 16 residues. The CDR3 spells CASSPTGTRGSNEQFF. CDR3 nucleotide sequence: TGTGCCAGCAGCCCAACCGGGACTAGAGGATCCAATGAGCAGTTCTTC.

DNA for the CDR3: TGTGCCAGCAGCCAGGACAGGGCCGGGGAGCTGTTTTTT. Encoded protein: CASSQDRAGELFF. The chain has TRBV3-1 (or the pseudogene TRBV3-2) and TRBJ2-2; TRBD1 matches 8 bases. The CDR3 covers 13 residues. Trimming cost V 3 bases and J 6 bases; bases outside gene matches: 0. Per the germline V gene, CDR1 is LGHDT and CDR2 is YNNKEL (reference sequence).

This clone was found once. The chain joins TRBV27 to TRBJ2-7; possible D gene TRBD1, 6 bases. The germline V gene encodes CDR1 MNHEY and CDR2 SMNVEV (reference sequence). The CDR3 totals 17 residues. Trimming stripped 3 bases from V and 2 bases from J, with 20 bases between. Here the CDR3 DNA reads TGTGCCAGCAGTTTTTTACAGGGACCTACCAGTGCCTACGAGCAGTACTTC. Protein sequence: CASSFLQGPTSAYEQYF.

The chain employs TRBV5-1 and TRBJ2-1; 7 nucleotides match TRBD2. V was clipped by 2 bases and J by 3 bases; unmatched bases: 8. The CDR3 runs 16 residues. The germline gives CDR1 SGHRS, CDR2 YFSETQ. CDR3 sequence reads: CASSFRLTGGYNEQFF. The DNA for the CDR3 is TGCGCCAGCAGCTTTCGGCTCACGGGGGGCTACAATGAGCAGTTCTTC.

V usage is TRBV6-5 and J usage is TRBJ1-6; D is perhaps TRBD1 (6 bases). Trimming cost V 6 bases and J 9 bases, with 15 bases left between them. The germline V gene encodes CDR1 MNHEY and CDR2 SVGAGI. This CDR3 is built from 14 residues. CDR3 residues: CASRQGPGGSPLHF. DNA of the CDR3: TGTGCCAGCAGACAGGGCCCCGGCGGTTCACCCCTCCACTTT.

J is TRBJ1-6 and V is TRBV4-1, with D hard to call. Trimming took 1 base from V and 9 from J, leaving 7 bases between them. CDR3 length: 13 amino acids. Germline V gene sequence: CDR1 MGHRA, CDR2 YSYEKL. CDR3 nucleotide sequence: TGCGCCAGCAGCCAAGTAGAGGTTTCACCCCTCCACTTT. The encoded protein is CASSQVEVSPLHF.

Here the CDR3 reads CATSSSTGEDTEAFF. The DNA of the CDR3 is TGTGCCACCAGCAGTTCGACAGGGGAAGACACTGAAGCTTTCTTT. This chain links TRBV15 with TRBJ1-1; 8 bases are a match to TRBD1. Germline-derived CDR1 and CDR2 are LNHNV and YYDKDF (reference sequence). Trimming at V came to 3 bases and at J to 3 bases, leaving 6 bases not matched to a gene. The CDR3 extends over 15 amino acids.